This TCR beta chain appears in the sequencing data of a study of metastatic and nonmetastatic thyroid tumors. Via MiXCR, TCRdb re-called the PCR reads. The sample consists of 10,000 to 15,000 clones, about 32% of them appearing once. Details on this clone: Possible read error: a much larger clone is one base away. Other DNA sequences within the sample encode an identical CDR3.

No patient had received any treatment before thyroid surgery. Germline CDR1 is SGHNT and CDR2 is YYREEE (reference sequence). Trimming took off 0 bases at V and 4 bases at J, with 14 bases between the two ends. The CDR3 covers 16 residues. Material: tumor tissue. The chain combines TRBV5-4 with TRBJ2-4, with D possibly being TRBD1 (7 bases). The source of this sequence is a male donor with papillary thyroid cancer or a benign thyroid nodule (not recorded which). Some clones in this sample may be carry-over from other donors' samples. For the CDR3, the DNA is TGTGCCAGCAGCTTGGGCGAGGGGGCGGGAAAAAACATTCAGTACTTC. Translating it yields CASSLGEGAGKNIQYF.